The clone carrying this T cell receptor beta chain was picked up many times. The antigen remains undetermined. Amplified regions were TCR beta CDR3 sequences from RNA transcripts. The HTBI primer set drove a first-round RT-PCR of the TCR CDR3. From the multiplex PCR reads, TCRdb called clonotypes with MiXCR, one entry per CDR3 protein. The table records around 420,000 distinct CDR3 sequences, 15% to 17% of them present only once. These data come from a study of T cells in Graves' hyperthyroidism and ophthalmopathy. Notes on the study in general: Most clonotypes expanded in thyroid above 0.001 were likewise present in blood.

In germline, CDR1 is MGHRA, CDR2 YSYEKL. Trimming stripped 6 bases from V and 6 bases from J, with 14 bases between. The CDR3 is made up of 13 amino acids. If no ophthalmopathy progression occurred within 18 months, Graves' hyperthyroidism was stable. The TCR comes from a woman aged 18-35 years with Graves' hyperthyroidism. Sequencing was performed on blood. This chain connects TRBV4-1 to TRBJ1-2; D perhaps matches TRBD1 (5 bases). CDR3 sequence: CASRPASGNGYTF. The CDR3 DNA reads TGCGCCAGCAGGCCGGCGTCAGGGAATGGCTACACCTTC.